This T cell receptor beta chain was sequenced for a study of blood T cell repertoires in COVID-19. Background on the study: The origin of the acute and convalescent COVID-19 samples was the United States, Italy and Spain.

In the original processing: Amplified reference gene primers provided the basis for estimating nucleated cell counts. The assay was immunoSEQ multiplex PCR, and TCRdb's table has in-frame clones only and misses some. V, J and clone size derive from that table, while D and trimming were established from the DNA sequence. The table has about 200,000 clones, 80% seen once; the top ten hold approximately 5%. V lost 2 bases and J lost 6, with 11 bases in between. Germline assignment: CDR1 LGHNA and CDR2 YSLEER. The length of the CDR3 is 13 residues. The rearrangement uses TRBV4-3 and TRBJ2-7; D is unclear. Sample: peripheral blood. This receptor was obtained from a human donor in a cohort sampled during active COVID-19. The CDR3 spells CASSQYTNSEQYF. The CDR3 bases are TGCGCCAGCAGCCAATACACAAACAGCGAGCAGTACTTC.